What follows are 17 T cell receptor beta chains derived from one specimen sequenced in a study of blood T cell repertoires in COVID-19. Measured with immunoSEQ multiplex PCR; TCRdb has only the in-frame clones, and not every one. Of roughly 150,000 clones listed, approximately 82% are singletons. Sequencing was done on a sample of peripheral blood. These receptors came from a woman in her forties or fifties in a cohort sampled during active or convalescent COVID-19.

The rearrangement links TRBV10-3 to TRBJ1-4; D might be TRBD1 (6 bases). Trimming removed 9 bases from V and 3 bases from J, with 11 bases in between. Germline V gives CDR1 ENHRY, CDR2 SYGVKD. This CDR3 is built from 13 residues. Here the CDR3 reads CAIRGSANEKLFF. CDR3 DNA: TGTGCCATAAGGGGGTCGGCTAATGAAAAACTGTTTTTT.

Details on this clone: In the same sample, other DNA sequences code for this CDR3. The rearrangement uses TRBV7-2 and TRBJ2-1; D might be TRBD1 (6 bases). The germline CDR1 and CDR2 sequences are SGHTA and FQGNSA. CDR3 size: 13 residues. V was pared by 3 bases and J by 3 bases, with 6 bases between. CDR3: CASSLDSYNEQFF. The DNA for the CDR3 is TGTGCCAGCAGCTTGGACAGCTACAATGAGCAGTTCTTC.

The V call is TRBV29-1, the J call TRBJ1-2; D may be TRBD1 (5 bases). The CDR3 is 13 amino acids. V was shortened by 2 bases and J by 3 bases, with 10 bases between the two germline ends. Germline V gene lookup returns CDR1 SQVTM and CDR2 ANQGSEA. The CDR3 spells CSVESDRDYGYTF. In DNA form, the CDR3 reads TGCAGCGTTGAATCTGACAGAGACTATGGCTACACCTTC.

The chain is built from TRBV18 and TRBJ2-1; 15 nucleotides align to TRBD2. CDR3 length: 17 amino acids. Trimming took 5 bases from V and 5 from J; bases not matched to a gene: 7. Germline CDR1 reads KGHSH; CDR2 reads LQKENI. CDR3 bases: TGTGCCAGCTCAGCCGGGACTAGCGGGGGGACTGACAATGAGCAGTTCTTC. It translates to CASSAGTSGGTDNEQFF.

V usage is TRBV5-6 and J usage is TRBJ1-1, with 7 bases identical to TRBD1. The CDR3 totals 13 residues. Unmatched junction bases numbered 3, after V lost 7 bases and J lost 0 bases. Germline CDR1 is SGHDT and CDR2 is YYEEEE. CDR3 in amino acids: CASAGQMNTEAFF. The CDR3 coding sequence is TGTGCCAGCGCGGGACAGATGAACACTGAAGCTTTCTTT.

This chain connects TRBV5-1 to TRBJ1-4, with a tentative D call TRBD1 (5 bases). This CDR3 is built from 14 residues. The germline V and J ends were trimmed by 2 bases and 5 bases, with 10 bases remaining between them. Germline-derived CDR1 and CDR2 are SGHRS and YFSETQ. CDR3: CASSLRGANEKLFF. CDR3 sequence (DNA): TGCGCCAGCAGCTTAAGGGGTGCGAATGAAAAACTGTTTTTT. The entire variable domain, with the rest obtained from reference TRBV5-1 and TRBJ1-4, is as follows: KAGVTQTPRYLIKTRGQQVTLSCSPISGHRSVSWYQQTPGQGLQFLFEYFSETQRNKGNFPGRFSGRQFSNSRSEMNVSTLELGDSALYLCASSLRGANEKLFFGSGTQLSVL.

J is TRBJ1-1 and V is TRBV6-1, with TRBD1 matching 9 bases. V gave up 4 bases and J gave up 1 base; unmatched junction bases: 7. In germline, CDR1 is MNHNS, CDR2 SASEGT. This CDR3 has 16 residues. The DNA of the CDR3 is TGTGCCAGCAGTGCACAGGGGGCCACGGAGAACACTGAAGCTTTCTTT. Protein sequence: CASSAQGATENTEAFF.

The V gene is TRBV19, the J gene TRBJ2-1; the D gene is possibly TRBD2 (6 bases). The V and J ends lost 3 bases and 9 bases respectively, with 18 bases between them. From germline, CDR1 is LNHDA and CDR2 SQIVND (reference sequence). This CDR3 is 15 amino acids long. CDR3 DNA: TGTGCCAGTAGTATTTGGGACTTCAGTGGGCTTGAGCAGTTCTTC. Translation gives CASSIWDFSGLEQFF.

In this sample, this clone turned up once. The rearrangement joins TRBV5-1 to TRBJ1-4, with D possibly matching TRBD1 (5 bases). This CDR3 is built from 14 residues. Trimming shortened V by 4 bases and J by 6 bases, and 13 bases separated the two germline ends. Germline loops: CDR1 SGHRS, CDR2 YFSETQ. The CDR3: CASSPPGVDEKLFF. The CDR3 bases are TGCGCCAGCAGCCCGCCGGGGGTGGATGAAAAACTGTTTTTT.

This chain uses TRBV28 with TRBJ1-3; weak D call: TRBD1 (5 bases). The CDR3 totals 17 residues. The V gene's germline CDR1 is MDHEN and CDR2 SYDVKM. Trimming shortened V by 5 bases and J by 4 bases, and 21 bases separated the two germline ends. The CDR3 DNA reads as TGTGCCAGCAGTACCCCGGGACTTCGTAGTAAAGGAAACACCATATATTTT. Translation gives CASSTPGLRSKGNTIYF.

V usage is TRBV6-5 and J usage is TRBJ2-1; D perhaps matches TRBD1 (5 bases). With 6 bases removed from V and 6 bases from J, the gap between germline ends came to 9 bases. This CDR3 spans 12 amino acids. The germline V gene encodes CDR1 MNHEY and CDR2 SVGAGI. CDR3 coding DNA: TGTGCCAGCAGCAGGGTCTCCAATGAGCAGTTCTTC. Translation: CASSRVSNEQFF.

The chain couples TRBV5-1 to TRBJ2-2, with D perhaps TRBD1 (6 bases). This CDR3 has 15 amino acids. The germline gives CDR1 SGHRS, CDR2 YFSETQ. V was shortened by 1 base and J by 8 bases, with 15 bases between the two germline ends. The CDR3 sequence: CASSLIRSGTGELFF. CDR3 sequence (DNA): TGCGCCAGCAGCTTGATACGGTCGGGGACAGGGGAGCTGTTTTTT.

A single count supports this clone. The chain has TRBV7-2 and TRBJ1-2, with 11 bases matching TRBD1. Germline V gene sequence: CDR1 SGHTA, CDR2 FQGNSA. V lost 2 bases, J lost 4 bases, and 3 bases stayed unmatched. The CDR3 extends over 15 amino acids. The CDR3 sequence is CASSLSGTGGYGYTF. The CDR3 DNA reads TGTGCCAGCAGCTTATCCGGGACAGGGGGCTATGGCTACACCTTC.

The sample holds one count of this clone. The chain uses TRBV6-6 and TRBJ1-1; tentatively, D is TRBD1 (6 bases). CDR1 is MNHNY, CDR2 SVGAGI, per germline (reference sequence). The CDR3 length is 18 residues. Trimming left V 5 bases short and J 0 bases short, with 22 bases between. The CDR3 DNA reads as TGTGCCAGCAGTCAGGGGCCGATGCGTCAGCGCATGAACACTGAAGCTTTCTTT. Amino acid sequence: CASSQGPMRQRMNTEAFF.

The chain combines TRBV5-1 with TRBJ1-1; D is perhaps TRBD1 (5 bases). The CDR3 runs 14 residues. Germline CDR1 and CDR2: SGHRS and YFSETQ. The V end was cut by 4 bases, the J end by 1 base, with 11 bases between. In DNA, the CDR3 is TGCGCCAGCAGCCCGGGACTTTCGAACACTGAAGCTTTCTTT. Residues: CASSPGLSNTEAFF. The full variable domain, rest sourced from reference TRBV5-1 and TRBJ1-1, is KAGVTQTPRYLIKTRGQQVTLSCSPISGHRSVSWYQQTPGQGLQFLFEYFSETQRNKGNFPGRFSGRQFSNSRSEMNVSTLELGDSALYLCASSPGLSNTEAFFGQGTRLTVV.

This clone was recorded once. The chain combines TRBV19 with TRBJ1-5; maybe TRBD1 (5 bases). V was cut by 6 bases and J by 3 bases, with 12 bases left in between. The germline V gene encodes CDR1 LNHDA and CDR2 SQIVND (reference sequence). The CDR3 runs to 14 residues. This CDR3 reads CASSTTEANQPQHF. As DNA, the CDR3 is TGTGCCAGTAGCACGACAGAAGCCAATCAGCCCCAGCATTTT. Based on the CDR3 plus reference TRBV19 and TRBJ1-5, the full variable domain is DGGITQSPKYLFRKEGQNVTLSCEQNLNHDAMYWYRQDPGQGLRLIYYSQIVNDFQKGDIAEGYSVSREKKESFPLTVTSAQKNPTAFYLCASSTTEANQPQHFGDGTRLSIL.

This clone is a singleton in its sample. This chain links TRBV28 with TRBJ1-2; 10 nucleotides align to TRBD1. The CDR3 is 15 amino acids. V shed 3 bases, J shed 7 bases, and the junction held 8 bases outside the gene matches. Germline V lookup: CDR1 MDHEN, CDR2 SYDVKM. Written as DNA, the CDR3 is TGTGCCAGCAGTTTGGGACAGGGGCGGGTGGTTGGCTACACCTTC. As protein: CASSLGQGRVVGYTF.